Each of the 12 T cell receptor beta chains below was sequenced from the same sample in a study of cytomegalovirus exposure and HLA in healthy donors. In the PCR, 60 Vbeta and 13 Jbeta primers were used. TCRdb keeps only in-frame clones here, not all; method: immunoSEQ multiplex PCR. Here the sample spans roughly 140,000 clones, about a tenth being singletons. Sequencing was carried out using PBMCs. The receptor source for this set is a male donor in good health and CMV-seronegative.

This clone was detected a few times. V usage is TRBV4-3 and J usage is TRBJ2-7; 7 bases line up with TRBD1. There are 15 residues in the CDR3. V lost 1 base, J lost 0 bases, and 3 bases stayed unmatched. The V gene's germline CDR1 is LGHNA and CDR2 YSLEER. The CDR3 loop reads CASSQAEGASYEQYF. DNA of the CDR3: TGCGCCAGCAGCCAAGCCGAGGGGGCCTCCTACGAGCAGTACTTC.

There are a few counts of this clone. The chain combines TRBV29-1 with TRBJ1-1, with D uncertain. Trimming shortened V by 5 bases and J by 4 bases, and 11 bases separated the two germline ends. The CDR3 runs 12 residues. Germline lookup yields CDR1 SQVTM and CDR2 ANQGSEA. This CDR3 is CSVSVSFTEAFF. The DNA for the CDR3 is TGCAGCGTTTCCGTGTCGTTCACTGAAGCTTTCTTT.

On this clone: An end of the junction does not agree with germline; a read error may underlie this. V usage is TRBV7-3 and J usage is TRBJ2-5, with a possible D match to TRBD2 (7 bases). The CDR3 is made up of 15 amino acids. Germline-derived CDR1 and CDR2 are SGHTA and FQGTGA. CDR3: CASSSGGHQQGTQYF. CDR3 in DNA: TGTGCCAGCAGCTCGGGGGGACACCAACAAGGGACCCAGTACTTC.

This clone was recorded a few times. CDR3 loop: CASSLKTGGEQYF. CDR3 bases: TGCGCCAGCAGCTTGAAGACAGGGGGGGAGCAGTACTTC. The chain is built from TRBV5-1 and TRBJ2-7; 9 positions match TRBD1. This CDR3 has 13 amino acids. After removal of 1 base from V and 7 bases from J, the junction contained 3 bases not matched to a gene. Germline V gene lookup returns CDR1 SGHRS and CDR2 YFSETQ.

This clone was counted between two and nine times. The CDR3 is CASSRRGTKNIQYF. CDR3 sequence (DNA): TGTGCCAGCAGCCGAAGGGGTACCAAAAACATTCAGTACTTC. The chain employs TRBV6-6 and TRBJ2-4; possible D gene TRBD1, 5 bases. Germline loops: CDR1 MNHNY, CDR2 SVGAGI (reference sequence). The V and J ends lost 6 bases and 2 bases respectively, with 11 bases between them. The CDR3 totals 14 residues.

This chain connects TRBV5-8 to TRBJ1-4; 7 bases match TRBD1. V shed 4 bases and J 8 bases; nucleotides not matched to a gene: 11. The germline V gene encodes CDR1 SGHTS and CDR2 YDEGEE. The CDR3 is 15 residues long. CDR3: CASSPSDRVGEKLFF. CDR3 coding DNA: TGTGCCAGCAGCCCCTCCGACAGGGTGGGGGAAAAACTGTTTTTT.

This clone has just a few counts. A junction boundary mismatches the germline segment, possibly from a read error. The chain is built from TRBV2 and TRBJ2-7, with 12 bases matching TRBD1. CDR3 length equals 15 residues. Germline assignment: CDR1 SNHLY and CDR2 FYNNEI. CDR3 amino acids: CASSSRPGQGARMGF. The CDR3, as DNA: TGTGCCAGCAGTTCCCGGCCGGGACAGGGGGCCCGGATGGGGTTC.

The chain links TRBV5-4 to TRBJ2-2; 7 bases are a match to TRBD1. Unmatched junction bases numbered 9, after V lost 3 bases and J lost 4 bases. CDR1 is SGHNT and CDR2 is YYREEE in the germline V gene (reference sequence). CDR3 size: 16 residues. In DNA, the CDR3 is TGTGCCAGCAGCTCCTTGACAGGGTTGGGCACCGGGGAGCTGTTTTTT. Its protein product is CASSSLTGLGTGELFF.

The rearrangement uses TRBV7-2 and TRBJ2-1; possible D gene TRBD2, 5 bases. The ends were cut back, 1 base at V and 6 bases at J, with 19 bases in the middle. This CDR3 is built from 17 residues. The germline gives CDR1 SGHTA, CDR2 FQGNSA. The CDR3 bases are TGTGCCAGCAGCTTAGTAGAGACTAACCTGGTTAGCAATGAGCAGTTCTTC. It codes for CASSLVETNLVSNEQFF.

This clone was observed a few times. This chain uses TRBV29-1 with TRBJ2-5; 9 nucleotides line up with TRBD2. The J call may be incorrect, as the DNA end agrees better with TRBJ2-7. Germline V gene lookup returns CDR1 SQVTM and CDR2 ANQGSEA. This CDR3 contains 15 residues. The DNA for the CDR3 is TGCAGCGTTGAATCCCCGGGACTAGCTTCCTACGAGCAGTACTTC. Encoded protein: CSVESPGLASYEQYF.

The sample holds one count of this clone. The J gene is TRBJ2-1, the V gene TRBV9; 8 bases map to TRBD1. CDR1 and CDR2 (germline): SGDLS, YYNGEE. This CDR3 has 14 amino acids. The junction had 3 bases not matched to a gene; V was cut back by 2 bases and J by 5 bases. The CDR3 bases are TGTGCCAGCAGCGTTAGGACAGGGAACAATGAGCAGTTCTTC. It translates to CASSVRTGNNEQFF.

This clone appeared a single time. The gene calls are TRBV19 and TRBJ2-2, with a possible D match to TRBD1 (5 bases). The germline V gene encodes CDR1 LNHDA and CDR2 SQIVND (reference sequence). This CDR3 comprises 12 residues. V was cut by 8 bases and J by 6 bases, with 10 bases left in between. The CDR3 is CASSRAPGELFF. CDR3 nucleotides: TGTGCCAGTTCCAGGGCTCCCGGGGAGCTGTTTTTT.